What follows is one T cell receptor (beta chain) and its context. This sample was included in a study of blood T cell repertoires in COVID-19. In the study overall: The study drew acute and convalescent COVID-19 samples from the United States, Italy and Spain. Nucleic acid was either cDNA or gDNA, and it came from T cells, B-cell-depleted T cells, or PBMCs.

Trimming pared 1 base from V and 3 bases from J, leaving 7 bases between. CDR3 length: 13 amino acids. Method: immunoSEQ multiplex PCR; TCRdb's copy keeps in-frame clones and lacks some. The sample holds approximately 53,000 clones, roughly 90% seen once. The rearrangement links TRBV12-3 or TRBV12-4 to TRBJ2-7, with D possibly being TRBD1 (6 bases). The receptor comes from a woman older than 75 with acute or convalescent COVID-19. Sequencing input: peripheral blood. The CDR3 sequence is CASSLVGGYEQYF. In DNA form, the CDR3 reads TGTGCCAGCAGTTTAGTAGGGGGCTACGAGCAGTACTTC.